This T cell receptor (beta chain) was recovered during a study of T cells in Graves' hyperthyroidism and ophthalmopathy (dated by TCRdb to about 2019). Regarding the research as a whole: Peripheral blood was sampled at the time of initial diagnosis, prior to any treatment. The roughly 100 discovery patients were randomly split 7:3 into training and test sets. TCR Vbeta CDR3 sequencing of approximately 140 peripheral blood samples (approximately 44 ophthalmopathy, around 80 hyperthyroidism and roughly 17 progressor patients) is reported in the paper. A discovery cohort of about 95 patients, about 40 with Graves' ophthalmopathy and 55 to 60 with stable Graves' hyperthyroidism, was used to find distinguishing TCR V-J signatures. Thyroid tissue and blood T-cell repertoires from about six Graves' hyperthyroidism patients were also compared in the study. After blood sampling, hyperthyroidism patients were treated with methimazole at a starting dose of 30 mg daily, and ophthalmopathy patients were treated with high-dose intravenous methylprednisolone. Prospective prediction of ophthalmopathy was tested in an independent validation cohort of under 20 hyperthyroidism patients and 15 to 17 patients who later progressed to ophthalmopathy.

Hyperthyroidism patients were newly diagnosed, had a disease duration of under 2 months, and were aged 18 to 65 years. Any patient with an uncontrolled infection, another autoimmune disease, pregnancy or lactation was excluded. Diagnoses relied on clinical symptoms, serum thyroxine and TRAb, thyroid ultrasound and orbital computed tomography. For progressor patients, blood was drawn at the first diagnosis of hyperthyroidism, before any ophthalmopathy symptoms had appeared. PBMCs were isolated from approximately 10 ml of fresh peripheral blood by Ficoll-Paque density gradient centrifugation. Progressor patients were defined as those initially diagnosed with Graves' hyperthyroidism in whom ophthalmopathy developed during follow-up. Total RNA was extracted using Trizol reagent, and RNA quality was assessed on an Agilent 2100 Bioanalyzer. The V end gives up 5 bases and the J end 6 bases, leaving 8 bases in the junction not matched to a gene. Including cysteine and phenylalanine, the CDR3 has 15 amino acids. Here the CDR3 DNA is all that survives: 45 bases in frame from base 1. CDR1 and CDR2 are drawn from the germline V gene (reference sequence): GTSNPN, SVGIG.

TCR beta CDR3 regions were amplified from RNA transcripts. The first round of RT-PCR for the TCR CDR3 was performed with the HTBI primer set and the Qiagen OneStep RT-PCR kit. Libraries were constructed in a second round of multiplex PCR, after which size selection and purification were carried out. Sequencing of the libraries was done on an Illumina HiSeq2000 using paired-end 100 bp reads. Turning to the authors' computational methods: SOAPnuke was used to process the raw data, removing reads that contained adapters or uncalled bases, had a mean Phred below 15, or lacked an exact match to the constant primer or identifier. High-quality paired reads were merged with COPE v1.2.5, and unique nucleotide sequences were defined as clonotypes. MiTCR v1.1 was used to align the clonotypes against IMGT TRBV, TRBD and TRBJ reference segments. The analysis included only V-J combinations with a frequency above 0.0001, which together covered roughly 99% of the repertoires. A TCS score was defined as the ratio between F50 (clonal expansion) and ExV (chaos), using BLOSUM62-based TCRdist between CDR3 peptides within each V-J. Welch's t-statistics and random forest reduced roughly 500 V-J features to 13, which were used in a naive Bayes classifier (R e1071). TCRdb cleaned the public reads at Q25 with fastp, built clones with MiXCR and kept in-frame beta chains. One record per CDR3 amino acid sequence lists the most common genes and DNA. What appears here as the V and J calls and clone size reflects TCRdb's work, not the paper's. This sample lists over 200,000 distinct CDR3 sequences; approximately 14% were detected once. About an eighth of the sample comes from the top ten.

Study-level results and caveats: A 13 V-J signature model separated ophthalmopathy from stable hyperthyroidism, with around 88% sensitivity and approximately 81% specificity in cross-validation and 80%/75% in testing. No statistical method was used to fix the sample size in advance, and group allocation was not hidden from the investigators. In validation, the model predicted progression to ophthalmopathy a median of 6.5 months before onset, with approximately 68% sensitivity and around 76% specificity. Most expanded thyroid clonotypes (frequency above 0.001) were also detected in blood, a finding suggesting that blood repertoires may reflect thyroid immune responses.

This clonotype was counted many times. The antigen it recognizes is unknown. There are no base qualities to consult, and no much larger clone falls within one base. Material for sequencing was blood. This TCR came from a woman aged 40 to 55 with Graves' hyperthyroidism that later progressed to Graves' ophthalmopathy. The chain links TRBV30 with TRBJ2-2; a stretch of 11 junction bases matches TRBD1. The sequenced DNA is TGTGCCTGGCTTAAGGACAGGGGGCGGTCCGGGGAGCTGTTTTTT. Translated, this is CAWLKDRGRSGELFF.